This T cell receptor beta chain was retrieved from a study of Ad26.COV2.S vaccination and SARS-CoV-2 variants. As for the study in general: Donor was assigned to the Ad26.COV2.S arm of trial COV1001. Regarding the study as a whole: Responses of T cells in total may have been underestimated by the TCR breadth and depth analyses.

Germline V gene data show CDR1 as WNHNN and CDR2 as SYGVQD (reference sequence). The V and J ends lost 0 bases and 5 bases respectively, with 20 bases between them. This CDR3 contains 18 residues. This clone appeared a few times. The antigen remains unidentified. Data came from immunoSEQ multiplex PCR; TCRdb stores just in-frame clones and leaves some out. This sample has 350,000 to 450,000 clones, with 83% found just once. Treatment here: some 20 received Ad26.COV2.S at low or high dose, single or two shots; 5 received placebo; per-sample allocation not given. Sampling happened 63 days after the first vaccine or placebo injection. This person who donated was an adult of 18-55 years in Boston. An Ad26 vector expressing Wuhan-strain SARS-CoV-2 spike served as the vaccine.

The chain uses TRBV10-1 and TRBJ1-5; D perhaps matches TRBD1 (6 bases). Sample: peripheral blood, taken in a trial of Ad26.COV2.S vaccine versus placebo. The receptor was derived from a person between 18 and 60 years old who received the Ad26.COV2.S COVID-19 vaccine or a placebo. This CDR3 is CASSESPGVYIYHQPQHF. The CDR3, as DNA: TGCGCCAGCAGTGAGTCGCCAGGGGTCTACATTTACCATCAGCCCCAGCATTTT.